This T cell receptor (beta chain) was identified during a study of T cell responses to AZD1222 COVID-19 vaccine. This clone came up once. Its specificity is not known. Sequencing was performed with immunoSEQ multiplex PCR; in TCRdb, only in-frame clones are kept and a portion is missing. The data contain approximately 270,000 clones, almost 95% of them seen just once; the ten biggest clones take up less than 0.65%. Whole-study findings and limits: The span of vaccine-associated CD4 TCRs extended across spike, with dominance at 160-218 and 743-854.

The sample consisted of peripheral blood, taken 28 days after the second AZD1222 dose. This receptor was taken from an adult who received the AZD1222 COVID-19 vaccine.

The CDR3 is CASRGPQETQYF. For the CDR3, the DNA is TGTGCCAGCCGCGGACCACAAGAGACCCAGTACTTC. This chain connects TRBV28 to TRBJ2-5; D is unresolved. Per the germline V gene, CDR1 is MDHEN and CDR2 is SYDVKM. V was trimmed by 8 bases and J by 2 bases, leaving 9 bases between them. The length of the CDR3 is 12 residues.